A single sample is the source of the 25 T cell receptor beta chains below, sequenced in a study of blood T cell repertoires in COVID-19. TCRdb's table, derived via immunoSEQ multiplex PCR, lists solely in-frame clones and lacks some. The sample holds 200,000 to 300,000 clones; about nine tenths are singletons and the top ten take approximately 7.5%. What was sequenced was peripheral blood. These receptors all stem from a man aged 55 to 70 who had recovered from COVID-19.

The CDR3 here is CASSLGQGVGGSDGYTF. CDR3 nucleotides: TGTGCCAGCAGCTTAGGACAGGGAGTCGGAGGTAGTGATGGCTACACCTTC. The V and J genes are TRBV7-9 and TRBJ1-2, with TRBD1 matching 7 bases. CDR1 and CDR2 (germline): SEHNR, FQNEAQ (reference sequence). The length of the CDR3 is 17 residues. Trimming took 1 base from V and 6 from J; bases not matched to a gene: 14.

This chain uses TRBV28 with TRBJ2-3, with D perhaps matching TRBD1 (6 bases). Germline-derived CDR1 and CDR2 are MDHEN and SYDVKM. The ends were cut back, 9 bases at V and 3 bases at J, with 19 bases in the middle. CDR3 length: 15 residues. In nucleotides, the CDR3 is TGTGCCAGTACCCAAGGTGTGGGGGCGACAGATACGCAGTATTTT. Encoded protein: CASTQGVGATDTQYF. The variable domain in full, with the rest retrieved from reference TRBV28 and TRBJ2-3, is DVKVTQSSRYLVKRTGEKVFLECVQDMDHENMFWYRQDPGLGLRLIYFSYDVKMKEKGDIPEGYSVSREKKERFSLILESASTNQTSMYLCASTQGVGATDTQYFGPGTRLTVL.

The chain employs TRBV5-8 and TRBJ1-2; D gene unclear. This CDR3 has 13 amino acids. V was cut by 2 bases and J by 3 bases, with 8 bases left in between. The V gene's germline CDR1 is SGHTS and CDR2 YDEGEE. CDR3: CASSFASDYGYTF. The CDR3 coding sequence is TGTGCCAGCAGCTTTGCCTCAGACTATGGCTACACCTTC.

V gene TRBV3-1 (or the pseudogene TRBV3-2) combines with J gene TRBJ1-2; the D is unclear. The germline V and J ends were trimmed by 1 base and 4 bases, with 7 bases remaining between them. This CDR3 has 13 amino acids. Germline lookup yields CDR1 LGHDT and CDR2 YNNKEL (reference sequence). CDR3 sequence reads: CASSQVQRYGYTF. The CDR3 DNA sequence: TGTGCCAGCAGCCAAGTCCAGCGCTATGGCTACACCTTC.

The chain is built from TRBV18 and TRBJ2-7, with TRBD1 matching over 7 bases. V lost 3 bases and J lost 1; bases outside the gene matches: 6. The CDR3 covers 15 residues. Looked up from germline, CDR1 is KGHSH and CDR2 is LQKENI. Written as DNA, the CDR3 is TGTGCCAGCTCACCGGATACGGACAGGTCCTACGAGCAGTACTTC. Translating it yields CASSPDTDRSYEQYF.

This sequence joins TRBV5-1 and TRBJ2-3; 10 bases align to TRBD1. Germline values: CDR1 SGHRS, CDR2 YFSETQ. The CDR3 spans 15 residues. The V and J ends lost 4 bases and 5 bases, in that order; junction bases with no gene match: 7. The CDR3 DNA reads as TGCGCCAGCAGCCCCCGGGACAGGGGTCAAGATACGCAGTATTTT. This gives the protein CASSPRDRGQDTQYF.

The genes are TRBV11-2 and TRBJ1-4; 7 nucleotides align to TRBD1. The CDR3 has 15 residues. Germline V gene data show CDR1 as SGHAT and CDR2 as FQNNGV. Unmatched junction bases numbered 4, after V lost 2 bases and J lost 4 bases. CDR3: CASSLSSGGNEKLFF. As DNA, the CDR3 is TGTGCCAGCAGCTTAAGTTCAGGGGGTAATGAAAAACTGTTTTTT.

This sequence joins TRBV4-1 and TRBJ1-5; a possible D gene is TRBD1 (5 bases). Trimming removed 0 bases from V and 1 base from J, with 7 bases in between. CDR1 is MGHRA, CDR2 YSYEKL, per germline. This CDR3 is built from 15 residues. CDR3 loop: CASSQDQGSNQPQHF. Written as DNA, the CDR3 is TGCGCCAGCAGCCAAGATCAGGGAAGCAATCAGCCCCAGCATTTT.

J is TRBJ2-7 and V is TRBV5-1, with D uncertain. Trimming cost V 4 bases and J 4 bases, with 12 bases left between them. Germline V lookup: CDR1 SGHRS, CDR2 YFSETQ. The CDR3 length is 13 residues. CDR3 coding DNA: TGCGCCAGCAGCCACTCCGAGGCTTACGAGCAGTACGTC. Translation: CASSHSEAYEQYV.

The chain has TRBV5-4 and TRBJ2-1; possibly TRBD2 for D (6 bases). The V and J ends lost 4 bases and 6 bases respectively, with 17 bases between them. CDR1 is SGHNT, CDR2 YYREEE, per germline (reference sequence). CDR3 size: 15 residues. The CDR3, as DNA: TGTGCCAGCAGCGTAAAATCCGGGAGAGGCAATGAGCAGTTCTTC. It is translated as CASSVKSGRGNEQFF.

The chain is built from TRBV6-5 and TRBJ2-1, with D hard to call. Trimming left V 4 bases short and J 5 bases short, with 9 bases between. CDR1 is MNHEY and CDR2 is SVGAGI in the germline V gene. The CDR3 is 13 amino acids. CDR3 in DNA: TGTGCCAGCAGTTTTAACAATCACAATGAGCAGTTCTTC. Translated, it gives CASSFNNHNEQFF.

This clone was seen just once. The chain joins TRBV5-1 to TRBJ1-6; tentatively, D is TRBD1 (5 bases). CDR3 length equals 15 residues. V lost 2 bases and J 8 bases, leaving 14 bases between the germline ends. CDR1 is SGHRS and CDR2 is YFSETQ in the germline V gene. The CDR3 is CASSFRQLGDSPLHF. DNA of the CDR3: TGCGCCAGCAGCTTTCGTCAATTAGGGGATTCACCCCTCCACTTT.

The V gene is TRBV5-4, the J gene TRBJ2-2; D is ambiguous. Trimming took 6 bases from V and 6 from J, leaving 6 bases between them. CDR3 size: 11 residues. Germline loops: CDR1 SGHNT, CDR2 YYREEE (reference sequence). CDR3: CASTLSGELFF. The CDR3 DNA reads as TGTGCCAGCACCCTCTCCGGGGAGCTGTTTTTT.

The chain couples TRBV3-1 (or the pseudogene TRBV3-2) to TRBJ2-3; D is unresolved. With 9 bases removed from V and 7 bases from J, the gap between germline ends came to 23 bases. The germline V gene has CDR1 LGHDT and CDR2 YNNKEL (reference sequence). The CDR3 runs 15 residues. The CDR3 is CARAEERPPPNTQYF. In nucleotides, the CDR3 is TGTGCCAGGGCCGAGGAGAGACCGCCCCCGAATACGCAGTATTTT.

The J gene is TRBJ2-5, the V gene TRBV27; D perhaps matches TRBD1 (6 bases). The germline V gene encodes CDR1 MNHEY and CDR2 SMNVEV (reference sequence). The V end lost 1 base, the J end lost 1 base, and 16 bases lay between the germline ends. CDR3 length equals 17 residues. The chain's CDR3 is CASSLYTGTTGQETQYF. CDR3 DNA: TGTGCCAGCAGTTTATATACTGGGACAACGGGCCAAGAGACCCAGTACTTC.

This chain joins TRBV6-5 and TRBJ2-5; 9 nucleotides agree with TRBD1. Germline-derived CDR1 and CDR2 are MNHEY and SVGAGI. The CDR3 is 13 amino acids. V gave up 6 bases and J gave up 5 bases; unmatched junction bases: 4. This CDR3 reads CASRGQGWETQYF. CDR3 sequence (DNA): TGTGCCAGCAGGGGACAGGGTTGGGAGACCCAGTACTTC.

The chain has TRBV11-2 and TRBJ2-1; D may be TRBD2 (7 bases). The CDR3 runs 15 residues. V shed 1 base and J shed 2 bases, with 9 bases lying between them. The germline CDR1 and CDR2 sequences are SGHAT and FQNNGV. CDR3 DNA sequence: TGTGCCAGCAGCTTAGCGGGGGGCCCCTACAATGAGCAGTTCTTC. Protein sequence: CASSLAGGPYNEQFF.

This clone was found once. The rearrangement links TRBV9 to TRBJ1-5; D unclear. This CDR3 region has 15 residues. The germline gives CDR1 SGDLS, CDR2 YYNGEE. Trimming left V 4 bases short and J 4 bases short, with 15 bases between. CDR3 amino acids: CASSTSVGKNQPQHF. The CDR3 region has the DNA TGTGCCAGCAGCACAAGCGTCGGCAAAAATCAGCCCCAGCATTTT.

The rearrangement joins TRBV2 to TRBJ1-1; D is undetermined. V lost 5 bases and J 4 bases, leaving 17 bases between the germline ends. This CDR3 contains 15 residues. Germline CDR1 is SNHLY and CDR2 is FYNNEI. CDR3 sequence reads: CASSLSLGGGTEAFF. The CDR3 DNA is TGTGCCAGCAGTCTCTCTCTCGGAGGCGGCACTGAAGCTTTCTTT.

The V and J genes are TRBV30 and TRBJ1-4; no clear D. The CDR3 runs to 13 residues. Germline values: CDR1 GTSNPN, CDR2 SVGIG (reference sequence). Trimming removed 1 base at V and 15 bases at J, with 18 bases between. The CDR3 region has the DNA TGTGCCTGGAGTGCAAACCTGAACGGGGTTATGTTTTTT. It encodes CAWSANLNGVMFF.

CDR3 nucleotide sequence: TGTGCCACCAGTGCCAGGGGCTTGAATCAGCCCCAGCATTTT. It translates to CATSARGLNQPQHF. The chain employs TRBV24-1 and TRBJ1-5; D is perhaps TRBD1 (6 bases). Trimming shortened V by 5 bases and J by 4 bases, and 11 bases separated the two germline ends. The germline gives CDR1 KGHDR, CDR2 SFDVKD. The CDR3 has 14 amino acids.

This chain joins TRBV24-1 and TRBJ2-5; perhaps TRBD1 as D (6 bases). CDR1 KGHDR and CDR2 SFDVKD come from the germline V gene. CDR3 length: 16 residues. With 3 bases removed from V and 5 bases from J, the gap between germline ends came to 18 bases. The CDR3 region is CATSDPGTPKTETQYF. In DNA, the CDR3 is TGTGCCACCAGTGATCCAGGGACACCTAAAACGGAGACCCAGTACTTC.

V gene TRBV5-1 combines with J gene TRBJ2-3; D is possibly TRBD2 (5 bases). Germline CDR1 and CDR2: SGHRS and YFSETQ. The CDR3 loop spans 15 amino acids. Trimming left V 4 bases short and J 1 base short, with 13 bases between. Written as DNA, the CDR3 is TGCGCCAGCAGCCCCCGGGAATCCGGCACAGATACGCAGTATTTT. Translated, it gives CASSPRESGTDTQYF.

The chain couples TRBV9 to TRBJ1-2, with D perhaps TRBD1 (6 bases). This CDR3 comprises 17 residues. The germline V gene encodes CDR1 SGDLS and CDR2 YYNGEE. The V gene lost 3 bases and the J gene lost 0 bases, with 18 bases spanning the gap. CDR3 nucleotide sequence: TGTGCCAGCAGCGGAAGGACAGAAAACACACCTAACTATGGCTACACCTTC. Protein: CASSGRTENTPNYGYTF.

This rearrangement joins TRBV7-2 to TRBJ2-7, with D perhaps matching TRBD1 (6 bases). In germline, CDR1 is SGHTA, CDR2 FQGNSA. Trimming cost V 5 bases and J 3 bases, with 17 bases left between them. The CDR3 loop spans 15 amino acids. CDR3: CASSPNSEDSYEQYF. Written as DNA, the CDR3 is TGTGCCAGCAGCCCCAACTCCGAGGACAGCTACGAGCAGTACTTC.